Listed below are T cell receptor beta chains from one sample, sequenced in a study of T-cell memory formation after mild COVID-19. TCRdb processed the 5' RACE reads anew with MiXCR; each CDR3 protein has one entry. The sample lists just over 350,000 distinct CDR3 sequences; 14% were seen once. Sample: PBMCs or a T cell subset sorted from them (not recorded which). The receptors derive from a young man who had mild COVID-19 (a few samples of this study predate the infection). Cell type and time point are not known. CDR3s include the opening cysteine and the closing phenylalanine or tryptophan. A D gene is named only where the DNA matches it firmly. Expanded clones get a size class; other rows say once, few or many, or leave the size out.

size,V,J,D,length,DNA,CDR3
NA,TRBV5-1,TRBJ2-1,NA,12,TGCGCCAGCAGCTTGGTTGTCGGTGAGCAGTTCTTC,CASSLVVGEQFF
NA,TRBV7-2,TRBJ1-1,TRBD1,15,TGTGCCAGCAGCACAAGGACAGGCACAGCGGTTGAAGCTTTCTTT,CASSTRTGTAVEAFF
few,TRBV5-5,TRBJ1-2,NA,13,TGTGCCAGCAGCTTCGCGGGGTTGATTGGCTACACCTTC,CASSFAGLIGYTF
many,TRBV20-1,TRBJ2-1,NA,15,TGCAGTGCTGAGGGATCCCCAAACCTAGGCAATGAGCAGTTCTTC,CSAEGSPNLGNEQFF
NA,TRBV6-5,TRBJ2-2,NA,17,TGTGCCAGCAGCCTTAGATGGCGACCGATCAACACCGGGGAGCTGTTTTTT,CASSLRWRPINTGELFF
few,TRBV9,TRBJ2-1,NA,15,TGTGCCAGCAGCGTAGACTGGGGTTTTGGGAATGAGCAGTTCTTC,CASSVDWGFGNEQFF
few,TRBV20-1,TRBJ2-3,NA,16,TGCAGTGCCCCGTACATCCGGGGGCCCCGCACAGATACGCAGTATTTT,CSAPYIRGPRTDTQYF
NA,TRBV2,TRBJ2-3,NA,13,TGTGCCAGCATCGGACCACTCACAGATACGCAGTATTTT,CASIGPLTDTQYF
few,TRBV5-1,TRBJ1-3,TRBD1,16,TGCGCCAGCAGCCCCGGACAGGGGGCTTCTGGAAACACCATATATTTT,CASSPGQGASGNTIYF
NA,TRBV4-2,TRBJ1-1,NA,15,TGTGCCAGCAGCCAAGAAGTCAGTGGTAACGCTGAAGCTTTCTTT,CASSQEVSGNAEAFF
few,TRBV4-1,TRBJ2-4,NA,15,TGCGCCAGCAGCCAAGAAAGGGTAGACAAAAACATTCAGTACTTC,CASSQERVDKNIQYF
many,TRBV5-1,TRBJ2-5,TRBD2,15,TGCGCCAGCAGCTTGGGAAGCGGGGGACAAGAGACCCAGTACTTC,CASSLGSGGQETQYF
few,TRBV20-1,TRBJ2-3,TRBD2,15,TGCAGTGCAGCACTGGAGCGGGGAGCCACAGATACGCAGTATTTT,CSAALERGATDTQYF
many,TRBV7-9,TRBJ2-5,NA,14,TGTGCCAGCAGCTTAGATGGACGATCAGAGACCCAGTACTTC,CASSLDGRSETQYF
NA,TRBV28,TRBJ1-5,TRBD1,14,TGTGCCAGCAGTGGAGGGGGCTCGGGTCAGCCCCAGCATTTT,CASSGGGSGQPQHF
many,TRBV6-5,TRBJ2-1,TRBD1,12,TGTGCCAGCAGTGACACAGGGGGCGAGCAGTTCTTC,CASSDTGGEQFF
NA,TRBV7-2,TRBJ1-2,NA,15,TGTGCCAGCAGCTTAGAGCAGGGACGATCCTATGGCTACACCTTC,CASSLEQGRSYGYTF
few,TRBV25-1,TRBJ2-7,TRBD1,15,TGTGCCAGCAGTGACCCCGGGACAGGGGGCTACGAGCAGTACTTC,CASSDPGTGGYEQYF
NA,TRBV7-2,TRBJ2-5,NA,16,TGTGCCAGCAGCTTAGTGGGCGTTGGGGGACAAGAGACCCAGTACTTC,CASSLVGVGGQETQYF
NA,TRBV5-4,TRBJ1-6,NA,15,TGTGCCAGCAGCTTGTCCGGGCTCTATAATTCACCCCTCCACTTT,CASSLSGLYNSPLHF
many,TRBV4-1,TRBJ1-5,NA,15,TGCGCCAGCAGCCAAGACCCAAATAGGGATCAGCCCCAGCATTTT,CASSQDPNRDQPQHF
NA,TRBV29-1,TRBJ2-5,NA,14,TGCAGCGCGGGCAGTCAGGGGATCAAAGAGACCCAGTACTTC,CSAGSQGIKETQYF
NA,TRBV6-5,TRBJ2-7,NA,14,TGTGCCAGCAGACTCCGGGACGGAGCCTACGAGCAGTACTTC,CASRLRDGAYEQYF
NA,TRBV7-2,TRBJ2-3,NA,12,TGTGCCAGCAGCTTAACGAGAGATACGCAGTATTTT,CASSLTRDTQYF
NA,TRBV19,TRBJ1-2,NA,15,TGTGCCAGTAGTACTCAAGGGTCCTTGAACTATGGCTACACCTTC,CASSTQGSLNYGYTF
few,TRBV7-6,TRBJ2-7,TRBD2,15,TGTGCCAGCAGCTTATCCCCGGGGGGACCCTACGAGCAGTACTTC,CASSLSPGGPYEQYF